Each of the 8 T cell receptor beta chains below was sequenced from the same sample in a study of T cell repertoires in aging, cancer and after chemotherapy. The template was genomic DNA from peripheral blood, not RNA. Rearranged V-D-J TRB sequences were amplified with a mixed TRB-A/B primer pool. TCRdb used MiXCR to reprocess the multiplex PCR reads, holding one entry per CDR3 protein. The sample holds approximately 5,000 distinct CDR3 sequences, around 29% seen once. Material: blood. These receptors were obtained from a human donor in good health.

The genes are TRBV18 and TRBJ1-5; unclear D gene. V was trimmed by 0 bases and J by 2 bases, leaving 11 bases between them. This CDR3 has 16 residues. Germline V gene lookup returns CDR1 KGHSH and CDR2 LQKENI. CDR3 in DNA: TGTGCCAGCTCACCACCGATTAGAGACGGCAATCAGCCCCAGCATTTT. This codes for CASSPPIRDGNQPQHF. The whole variable domain, remainder taken from reference TRBV18 and TRBJ1-5, is NAGVMQNPRHLVRRRGQEARLRCSPMKGHSHVYWYRQLPEEGLKFMVYLQKENIIDESGMPKERFSAEFPKEGPSILRIQQVVRGDSAAYFCASSPPIRDGNQPQHFGDGTRLSIL.

The rearrangement links TRBV27 to TRBJ1-5; 10 nucleotides align to TRBD1. Germline lookup yields CDR1 MNHEY and CDR2 SMNVEV (reference sequence). The CDR3 is made up of 15 amino acids. With 6 bases clipped from V and 3 bases from J, the junction kept 5 bases outside the gene matches. CDR3 residues: CASRMGQGFNQPQHF. The CDR3 coding sequence is TGTGCCAGCAGGATGGGACAGGGGTTCAATCAGCCCCAGCATTTT.

In regard to this clonotype: This could be a read error, since a much larger clone is one nucleotide away. The V and J genes are TRBV30 and TRBJ2-5; 8 nucleotides line up with TRBD2. Germline CDR1 GTSNPN, CDR2 SVGIG (reference sequence). This CDR3 spans 16 amino acids. The junction had 13 bases not matched to a gene; V was cut back by 3 bases and J by 4 bases. This CDR3 reads CAWRSGLVGGRETQYF. The CDR3 DNA is TGTGCCTGGAGGTCGGGACTAGTGGGGGGCCGAGAGACCCAGTACTTC.

J is TRBJ1-6 and V is TRBV20-1; 8 bases align to TRBD1. Germline V gene lookup returns CDR1 DFQATT and CDR2 SNEGSKA (reference sequence). Losses at the gene ends were 1 base for V and 3 bases for J; bases not matched to a gene: 8. The CDR3 covers 17 residues. In nucleotides, the CDR3 is TGCAGTGCTAGAGCCTTCCCGACAGGGGTCTATAATTCACCCCTCCACTTT. This sequence encodes CSARAFPTGVYNSPLHF.

This clonotype is classed as medium-sized. The chain combines TRBV19 with TRBJ2-7; D may be TRBD1 (6 bases). CDR1 and CDR2 from the germline V gene are LNHDA and SQIVND (reference sequence). CDR3 length equals 16 residues. V was trimmed by 4 bases and J by 0 bases, leaving 16 bases between them. CDR3 residues: CASSTQGTKSSYEQYF. The DNA for the CDR3 is TGTGCCAGTAGTACCCAGGGGACAAAGAGCTCCTACGAGCAGTACTTC.

This chain joins TRBV19 and TRBJ2-1; tentatively, D is TRBD1 or TRBD2 (5 bases each). Germline V gives CDR1 LNHDA, CDR2 SQIVND (reference sequence). V was cut by 6 bases and J by 5 bases, with 14 bases left in between. The CDR3 loop spans 14 amino acids. CDR3 amino acids: CASSRRGGHNEQFF. The CDR3 nucleotides read TGTGCCAGTAGCCGACGGGGCGGGCACAATGAGCAGTTCTTC. The whole variable domain, filled in from reference TRBV19 and TRBJ2-1, reads DGGITQSPKYLFRKEGQNVTLSCEQNLNHDAMYWYRQDPGQGLRLIYYSQIVNDFQKGDIAEGYSVSREKKESFPLTVTSAQKNPTAFYLCASSRRGGHNEQFFGPGTRLTVL.

The chain employs TRBV19 and TRBJ1-2; D possibly corresponds to TRBD1 (5 bases). This CDR3 has 11 residues. From germline, CDR1 is LNHDA and CDR2 SQIVND (reference sequence). Trimming removed 11 bases from V and 8 bases from J, with 15 bases in between. The CDR3 reads CAASGEGGYTF. In DNA, the CDR3 is TGTGCCGCGAGCGGGGAGGGGGGCTACACCTTC.

The J gene is TRBJ1-2, the V gene TRBV19; maybe TRBD1 (6 bases). The germline V gene has CDR1 LNHDA and CDR2 SQIVND (reference sequence). The CDR3 is 14 residues long. V lost 5 bases and J 3 bases, leaving 13 bases between the germline ends. The CDR3 loop is CASSSTGKDYGYTF. As DNA, the CDR3 is TGTGCCAGTAGTTCGACAGGAAAGGACTATGGCTACACCTTC.